What follows describes a single T cell receptor beta chain. Its antigen has not been determined. No base qualities exist here, and no much larger clone lies one base off it. This record belongs to a study of beta chain features in type 1 diabetes (dated by TCRdb to between 2017 and 2018). General notes on the study: Patients and healthy donors did not differ in mean age, gender distribution, total cell number or subset yield. A total of 85 million to 140 million sorted cells were examined across all samples, and the number of cells per subset was strongly correlated with RNA yield. Regulatory and stem cell-like memory subsets were obtained from only 8 patients and about eight healthy donors, while naive and central memory subsets were obtained from all 28 donors. The study compared the TCRB repertoires of sorted circulating CD4+ T cell subsets in recently diagnosed type 1 diabetes patients with those in matched healthy donors. What the research found in general, with its limitations: Fewer insertions and more nucleotide deletions at VDJ recombination sites were observed in patients with type 1 diabetes, implying thymic rearrangement abnormalities. PCR may preferentially amplify shorter templates, but because patient and control samples were amplified and corrected together, any resulting skew would affect both groups equally. Naive, central memory and regulatory TCRB repertoires appeared to be more alike among patients than among healthy donors. A moderate but significant shortening of TCRB CDR3 length was observed in type 1 diabetes patients in all four CD4+ subsets. Because small numbers of individuals were included in the HLA sub-analyses, any influence of HLA type on TCRB rearrangement was left unresolved. Because cDNA rather than genomic DNA was sequenced, highly expressing activated cells could have been over-represented, although no difference in activation and CD3 levels was found between groups.

The High Capacity cDNA Reverse Transcription Kit was used to reverse transcribe all of the isolated RNA, meaning that expressed TCRB transcripts were what got sequenced. Naive, central memory and regulatory T cell samples underwent deep immunoSEQ sequencing, averaging about 3.57 million total reads per sample. Sorted cells were lysed in RLT buffer, and RNA was extracted using DNase-treated RNeasy Micro or Mini kits according to cell number. Each cell subset was processed separately to prevent cross-contamination, with patient and healthy donor samples processed together. The immunoSEQ multiplex PCR was used to amplify TCRB sequences from cDNA, generating 87-bp fragments that spanned the CDR3 region. Sequencing of the amplicons was done on the Illumina HiSeq platform. Per the source publication's procedure: PCR bias was corrected computationally using synthetic template baselines, and reads within Hamming distance 2 were collapsed, with unmergeable singletons discarded. Reads were aligned against IMGT to assign V, D and J genes, CDR3 length and insertions or deletions at six rearrangement sites. Within each subset, clonotype counts were normalized to sorted cell number, after which true diversity and Gini coefficients were computed with the tcR R package. Repertoire sharing was quantified using the overlap coefficient calculated on TCRB nucleotide sequences. Out-of-frame TCRB sequences from naive cells were analyzed as a proxy for the pre-selection repertoire. As stored in TCRdb, this immuneACCESS dataset retains in-frame rearrangements with V and J assigned. A fraction of the clones does not appear; measured against another copy, unresolved V genes explain less than half of the discrepancy, and the remainder lacks a known reason. V and J calls and clone size are given by that table; D and trimming were obtained from the DNA. The sample yields 450,000 to 550,000 clones; around 28% were counted once. Of the sample, around 0.065% is held by the ten largest clones.

Each donor gave one peripheral blood draw, approximately 120 mL on average, collected into heparinised tubes. Using a panel that included CD45RO, CCR7, CD25, CD127, CD95 and CD27, naive, central memory, regulatory and stem cell-like memory CD4+ T cells were sorted on a BD FACSAria II. A purity above 98% was achieved for all sorted populations. PBMCs were separated immediately by Lymphoprep density gradient centrifugation and were stained directly, without being cultured. So that batch effects would be minimized, each experiment stained and sorted samples in pairs, pairing one healthy donor with one patient. V gives up 4 bases and J gives up 7 bases, and the segment between their germline ends measures 17 bases. For CDR1 and CDR2, the germline V gene lists SGDLS and YYNGEE. The CDR3 holds 15 amino acids from the cysteine to the phenylalanine. Only the CDR3 region is kept as DNA, spanning 45 bases read in frame from base 1.

The chain was built from TRBV9 and TRBJ2-2; no D segment can be confidently identified. The receptor comes from a man younger than 35 in good health. The sequenced sample consisted of naive CD4+ T cells from blood. The cell subset or site label here, explained by the study, means: true naive CD4+ T cells. The CDR3 here reads CASSLSLVVDGELFF. The nucleotide sequence is TGTGCCAGCAGCCTCTCCCTCGTGGTGGACGGGGAGCTGTTTTTT.